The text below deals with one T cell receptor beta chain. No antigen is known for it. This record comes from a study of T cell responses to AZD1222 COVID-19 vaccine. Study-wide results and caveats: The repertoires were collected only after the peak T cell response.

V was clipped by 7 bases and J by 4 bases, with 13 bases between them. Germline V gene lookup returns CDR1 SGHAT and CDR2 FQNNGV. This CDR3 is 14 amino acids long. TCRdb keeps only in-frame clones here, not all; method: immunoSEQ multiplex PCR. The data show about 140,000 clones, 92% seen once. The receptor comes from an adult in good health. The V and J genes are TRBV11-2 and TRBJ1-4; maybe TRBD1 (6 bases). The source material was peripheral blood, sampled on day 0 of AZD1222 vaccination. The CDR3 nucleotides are TGTGCCAGCACAACAGGGTGGGATAATGAAAAACTGTTTTTT. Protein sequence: CASTTGWDNEKLFF.